A single sample gave rise to the 2 T cell receptor beta chains below, sequenced in a study of T-cell reconstitution after alpha-beta-depleted transplantation in children. Preparation of the TCRbeta library was carried out with unique molecular identifiers. TCRdb re-derived calls from the PCR reads in MiXCR, one entry per CDR3 protein. Among about 980,000 distinct CDR3 sequences, 25% to 35% were seen once, and the ten largest hold approximately 30%. The material sequenced was PBMCs, mostly from graft donor cells, taken 360 days after TCRalphabeta/CD19-depleted stem cell transplant. These receptors were collected from a boy less than two years old who had a stem cell transplant for SCID, so the T cells may come from the graft donor.

This clonotype was seen only a few times. The genes are TRBV7-9 and TRBJ1-1, with unresolved D. The CDR3 has 13 amino acids. Germline V gives CDR1 SEHNR, CDR2 FQNEAQ (reference sequence). V lost 7 bases, J lost 0 bases, and 9 bases lay in between. This chain's CDR3 is CASTSPMNTEAFF. CDR3 DNA: TGTGCCAGCACCTCCCCCATGAACACTGAAGCTTTCTTT. Filled out from reference TRBV7-9 and TRBJ1-1, the complete variable domain reads DTGVSQNPRHKITKRGQNVTFRCDPISEHNRLYWYRQTLGQGPEFLTYFQNEAQLEKSRLLSDRFSAERPKGSFSTLEIQRTEQGDSAMYLCASTSPMNTEAFFGQGTRLTVV.

In its sample, this clonotype was seen once. The chain joins TRBV20-1 to TRBJ2-2; tentatively, D is TRBD1 or TRBD2 (6 bases each). Trimming shortened V by 7 bases and J by 5 bases, and 11 bases separated the two germline ends. The CDR3 runs to 12 residues. Germline CDR1 reads DFQATT; CDR2 reads SNEGSKA (reference sequence). The CDR3 nucleotides are TGCAGTGTGGGGGCGGGAACCGGGGAGCTGTTTTTT. It translates to CSVGAGTGELFF.